Listed below are T cell receptor beta chains from one sample, sequenced in a study of blood T cell repertoires in COVID-19. The assay was immunoSEQ multiplex PCR, and TCRdb's table has in-frame clones only and misses some. The sample holds approximately 210,000 clones; approximately 80% are singletons and the top ten take approximately 19%. Source material: peripheral blood. The receptor source for this set is a human donor in a cohort sampled during active COVID-19. CDR3s include the opening cysteine and the closing phenylalanine or tryptophan. The D gene is left open where the match is weak.

j_call,v_call,d_call,cdr3_length,cdr3_aa
TRBJ2-7,TRBV7-2,-,15,CASSLVMTIPYEQYF
TRBJ2-1,TRBV6-5,-,15,CASSVQESGYNEQFF
TRBJ2-7,TRBV18,TRBD1,14,CASSPGQGSYEQYF
TRBJ2-1,TRBV10-1,TRBD1,17,CASSESVRDRGSNEQFF
TRBJ2-7,TRBV28,TRBD2,14,CASSSGLAGLEQYF
TRBJ1-3,TRBV3-1/TRBV3-2,-,14,CASSRWGDGNTIYF
TRBJ1-1,TRBV19,TRBD1,13,CASRTGTGNEAFF
TRBJ1-1,TRBV5-1,-,14,CASSLPGANTEAFF
TRBJ2-3,TRBV2,-,15,CASSTQGARVDTQYF
TRBJ2-2,TRBV24-1,-,13,CATSDTYTGELFF
TRBJ1-1,TRBV5-1,-,15,CASSLGGGGNTEAFF
TRBJ2-7,TRBV2,TRBD2,13,CASMGLAGYEQYF
TRBJ1-5,TRBV5-1,-,14,CASSLDAGDQPQHF
TRBJ1-3,TRBV18,-,16,CASSLGGHPSGNTIYF
TRBJ1-1,TRBV9,-,13,CASSVEQDTEAFF
TRBJ2-7,TRBV4-1,TRBD2,18,CASSQDALLTSGRYEQYF
TRBJ2-1,TRBV5-1,TRBD2,15,CASSLEIGGAYEQFF
TRBJ1-2,TRBV19,-,14,CASSTTTVDYGYTF
TRBJ2-5,TRBV5-1,-,16,CASSYQLGEWEETQYF
TRBJ2-5,TRBV5-1,-,13,CASSPTVRETQYF
TRBJ1-4,TRBV5-1,-,20,CASSFMPQGRGARANEKLFF
TRBJ2-4,TRBV5-1,TRBD2,17,CASSVTSGGLAKNIQYF
TRBJ1-1,TRBV5-1,-,15,CASSLSGYPNTEAFF
TRBJ2-7,TRBV9,TRBD2,15,CASSASGTSGYEQYF
TRBJ2-4,TRBV3-1/TRBV3-2,TRBD1,15,CASSPRTGGGAIQYF
TRBJ1-5,TRBV6-6,-,16,CASSSFGTLGNQPQHF
TRBJ1-5,TRBV2,TRBD1,13,CASRGTGSQPQHF
TRBJ2-5,TRBV29-1,TRBD2,12,CSVRAGVETQYF
TRBJ1-1,TRBV18,-,15,CASSPRPGQNTEAFF
TRBJ1-4,TRBV15,-,13,CATSSSVNEKLFF
TRBJ2-1,TRBV28,-,15,CASRPGLPAGNEQFF
TRBJ1-3,TRBV5-1,-,14,CASSPQYSGNTIYF
TRBJ1-5,TRBV6-1,-,15,CASSEWVENSQPQHF
TRBJ1-1,TRBV19,-,12,CASTGESTEAFF
TRBJ2-1,TRBV10-3,-,14,CAISRDGGYNEQFF
TRBJ2-5,TRBV5-1,-,14,CASSLSPRQETQYF
TRBJ2-2,TRBV19,TRBD1,15,CASRPDRGISGELFF
TRBJ1-5,TRBV28,-,14,CASIEGTSNQPQHF
TRBJ1-1,TRBV30,TRBD1,14,CAWSHRRGQVEAFF
TRBJ1-4,TRBV3-1/TRBV3-2,-,14,CASSQGATNEKLFF
TRBJ1-5,TRBV2,-,13,CASTGGVRQPQHF
TRBJ2-1,TRBV6-6,-,16,CASSPWSSSTGNEQFF
TRBJ2-5,TRBV7-9,TRBD2,16,CASSLTSGRSWETQYF
TRBJ2-1,TRBV9,-,16,CASSKGHNTIYNEQFF
TRBJ2-3,TRBV7-9,-,14,CASSFPGAADTQYF
TRBJ2-5,TRBV6-5,TRBD2,15,CASSYGGGSRETQYF
TRBJ1-2,TRBV5-1,TRBD1,15,CASSFGDRANYGYTF
TRBJ2-5,TRBV19,TRBD1,16,CASSTWTGWAQETQYF
TRBJ1-3,TRBV30,-,15,CAWSAGDYSGNTIYF
TRBJ1-6,TRBV12-5,TRBD1,14,CASALTGENSPLHF
TRBJ2-3,TRBV2,TRBD2,16,CASRGGLAGSTDTQYF
TRBJ1-5,TRBV7-2,TRBD1,16,CASSFRDRSGLEPQHF
TRBJ1-2,TRBV6-5,-,11,CASTALYGYTF
TRBJ1-3,TRBV12-5,-,18,CASGLVRSGPYSGNTIYF
TRBJ2-2,TRBV7-9,TRBD1,16,CASSLGQGVKAGELFF
TRBJ1-1,TRBV7-8,-,16,CASSLGLRGLDTEAFF